The 32 T cell receptor beta chains below all came from one sample that was sequenced in a study of blood T cell repertoires in COVID-19. The repertoire was sequenced with immunoSEQ multiplex PCR; TCRdb's copy has only in-frame clones and lacks some. The sample has tens of thousands of clones, about 76% seen once. The sequenced sample consisted of peripheral blood. Receptors originate from a woman of 80 years or more with active or convalescent COVID-19.

The chain employs TRBV4-3 and TRBJ1-1, with D unresolved. Looked up from germline, CDR1 is LGHNA and CDR2 is YSLEER. The CDR3 is 13 residues long. Deletions cut 1 base from V and 2 bases from J, with 5 bases between. The CDR3 sequence is CASSQVINTEAFF. The CDR3, as DNA: TGCGCCAGCAGCCAAGTAATAAACACTGAAGCTTTCTTT.

CDR3 protein: CASSRDRVPGELFF. CDR3 DNA: TGCGCCAGCAGCCGAGACAGGGTTCCCGGGGAGCTGTTTTTT. The chain recombines TRBV4-3 with TRBJ2-2, with 7 nucleotides matching TRBD1. This CDR3 has 14 amino acids. J lost 6 bases, V lost 4 bases, and 5 bases had no gene match. Germline CDR1 LGHNA, CDR2 YSLEER.

This sequence joins TRBV7-8 and TRBJ1-4, with 8 positions matching TRBD1. J gave up 4 bases and V 5 bases, and 6 bases lay outside the gene matches. Germline V gene data show CDR1 as SGHVS and CDR2 as FQNEAQ. CDR3 size: 15 residues. In DNA form, the CDR3 reads TGTGCCAGCAGCACCACTGGACAGGGTAATGAAAAACTGTTTTTT. Protein: CASSTTGQGNEKLFF.

The V call is TRBV6-6, the J call TRBJ1-4; 11 nucleotides match TRBD1. Germline CDR1 is MNHNY and CDR2 is SVGAGI (reference sequence). Unmatched junction bases numbered 1, after V lost 5 bases and J lost 8 bases. The length of the CDR3 is 13 residues. CDR3 loop: CASSRTGGEKLFF. The CDR3 nucleotides are TGTGCCAGCAGTCGGACAGGGGGCGAAAAACTGTTTTTT.

This chain uses TRBV5-1 with TRBJ1-5, with D hard to call. The V gene's germline CDR1 is SGHRS and CDR2 YFSETQ. Trimming removed 5 bases from V and 1 base from J, with 7 bases in between. The CDR3 sequence is 13 residues long. CDR3 sequence reads: CASRLYSNQPQHF. The CDR3 DNA reads TGCGCCAGCAGGCTATACAGCAATCAGCCCCAGCATTTT.

The genes are TRBV28 and TRBJ1-6; 9 bases line up with TRBD1. The CDR3 loop spans 17 amino acids. Germline CDR1 reads MDHEN; CDR2 reads SYDVKM. After removal of 4 bases from V and 2 bases from J, the junction contained 6 bases not matched to a gene. As DNA, the CDR3 is TGTGCCAGCAGTTCACTCAGGACAGGGGCCTATAATTCACCCCTCCACTTT. Encoded protein: CASSSLRTGAYNSPLHF.

This sequence joins TRBV6-5 and TRBJ2-7; TRBD1 agrees at 9 bases. In germline, CDR1 is MNHEY, CDR2 SVGAGI. This CDR3 comprises 14 residues. V shed 4 bases and J 4 bases; nucleotides not matched to a gene: 5. The CDR3 reads CASSLDRGTYEQYF. Here the CDR3 DNA reads TGTGCCAGCAGTTTGGACAGGGGTACTTACGAGCAGTACTTC.

The V call is TRBV6-5, the J call TRBJ2-2; D is perhaps TRBD1 (6 bases). V lost 8 bases and J lost 0, with 10 bases in between. The germline V gene encodes CDR1 MNHEY and CDR2 SVGAGI. The CDR3 totals 14 residues. CDR3 sequence (DNA): TGTGCCAGCCGACAGGACGCGAACACCGGGGAGCTGTTTTTT. This translates into CASRQDANTGELFF.

The chain has TRBV3-1 (or the pseudogene TRBV3-2) and TRBJ2-4, with 7 positions matching TRBD2. The CDR3 extends over 15 amino acids. V lost 3 bases, J lost 3 bases, and 5 bases stayed unmatched. Germline CDR1 reads LGHDT; CDR2 reads YNNKEL (reference sequence). The CDR3 nucleotides are TGTGCCAGCAGCCATTCGCCGGGGGGCAAAAACATTCAGTACTTC. Protein: CASSHSPGGKNIQYF.

The V gene is TRBV3-1 (or the pseudogene TRBV3-2), the J gene TRBJ2-4; 7 nucleotides agree with TRBD1. Germline V gene sequence: CDR1 LGHDT, CDR2 YNNKEL (reference sequence). J was trimmed by 3 bases and V by 0 bases; bases with no gene match: 2. This CDR3 is built from 15 residues. CDR3 nucleotides: TGTGCCAGCAGCCAAGATGGGACAGTCAAAAACATTCAGTACTTC. It yields the protein CASSQDGTVKNIQYF.

The genes are TRBV7-2 and TRBJ2-5, with TRBD2 matching over 11 bases. The V gene end was trimmed by 1 base and the J gene end by 4 bases; junction bases not matched to a gene: 2. CDR3 size: 15 residues. Germline V lookup: CDR1 SGHTA, CDR2 FQGNSA. CDR3 amino acids: CASSLDLAGGETQYF. DNA of the CDR3: TGTGCCAGCAGCTTAGACCTAGCGGGGGGAGAGACCCAGTACTTC.

The V gene is TRBV7-2, the J gene TRBJ2-3; 8 bases are shared with TRBD2. CDR3 size: 15 residues. Germline V gene sequence: CDR1 SGHTA, CDR2 FQGNSA. With V trimmed by 4 bases and J by 5 bases, 8 bases remained unmatched. Here the CDR3 DNA reads TGTGCCAGCAGCTGGACGGGGGGGAGGCAAGATACGCAGTATTTT. It encodes CASSWTGGRQDTQYF.

CDR3 sequence reads: CSVAGGGEEQYF. In nucleotides, the CDR3 is TGCAGCGTGGCCGGGGGAGGAGAAGAGCAGTACTTC. This chain links TRBV29-1 with TRBJ2-7; D may be TRBD2 (6 bases). Germline assignment: CDR1 SQVTM and CDR2 ANQGSEA. V lost 6 bases and J 7 bases, leaving 16 bases between the germline ends. There are 12 residues in the CDR3.

The chain couples TRBV5-4 to TRBJ2-7; TRBD1 might be the D (8 bases). This CDR3 spans 15 amino acids. V lost 5 bases and J lost 6, with 21 bases in between. The germline CDR1 and CDR2 sequences are SGHNT and YYREEE (reference sequence). The CDR3 DNA reads as TGTGCCAGCAGTAAACTAACAGGGGGGGTCGGCGAGCAGTACTTC. Translation gives CASSKLTGGVGEQYF.

This clone turned up a few times. V and J are TRBV5-4 and TRBJ2-7; 8 bases map to TRBD1. The CDR3 contains 14 residues. Germline V gives CDR1 SGHNT, CDR2 YYREEE (reference sequence). The J segment lost 3 bases and the V segment lost 7 bases, leaving 9 bases of the junction unmatched. The CDR3 nucleotides read TGTGCCAGCTCACTTTCCGGGACAGGCTACGAGCAGTACTTC. This encodes CASSLSGTGYEQYF. Complete variable domain (other parts from reference TRBV5-4 and TRBJ2-7): ETGVTQSPTHLIKTRGQQVTLRCSSQSGHNTVSWYQQALGQGPQFIFQYYREEENGRGNFPPRFSGLQFPNYSSELNVNALELDDSALYLCASSLSGTGYEQYFGPGTRLTVT.

The chain recombines TRBV5-8 with TRBJ2-7; D not certain. The length of the CDR3 is 16 residues. The ends were cut back, 4 bases at V and 0 bases at J, with 17 bases in the middle. From germline, CDR1 is SGHTS and CDR2 YDEGEE. CDR3 nucleotides: TGTGCCAGCAGCACTACAATCCCGAAAAACTCCTACGAGCAGTACTTC. Its translation is CASSTTIPKNSYEQYF.

The chain recombines TRBV7-2 with TRBJ1-5, with no clear D. Trimming stripped 1 base from V and 3 bases from J, with 10 bases between. The CDR3 is 15 amino acids. The germline gives CDR1 SGHTA, CDR2 FQGNSA. This CDR3 is CASSLEMGPNQPQHF. The CDR3 DNA reads TGTGCCAGCAGCTTAGAAATGGGCCCCAATCAGCCCCAGCATTTT.

The chain links TRBV28 to TRBJ2-5, with TRBD1 matching 7 bases. Germline lookup yields CDR1 MDHEN and CDR2 SYDVKM. J was trimmed by 5 bases and V by 5 bases; bases with no gene match: 8. The CDR3 sequence is 14 residues long. The CDR3: CASSRDRVSETQYF. The CDR3 region has the DNA TGTGCCAGCAGTCGAGACAGGGTTAGCGAGACCCAGTACTTC.

This clone was picked up one time. The genes are TRBV9 and TRBJ2-2; D is ambiguous. CDR3 length: 15 residues. The V end was cut by 4 bases, the J end by 0 bases, with 10 bases between. The germline V gene has CDR1 SGDLS and CDR2 YYNGEE. CDR3 in DNA: TGTGCCAGCAGCCCTTTGGGCTCGAACACCGGGGAGCTGTTTTTT. It specifies CASSPLGSNTGELFF.

The gene calls are TRBV5-4 and TRBJ2-5; maybe TRBD1 (6 bases). V was pared by 2 bases and J by 2 bases, with 10 bases between. The CDR3 runs 14 residues. Germline CDR1 reads SGHNT; CDR2 reads YYREEE (reference sequence). The CDR3 nucleotides read TGTGCCAGCAGCTTAGCAGGGGTGCAAGAGACCCAGTACTTC. Translation gives CASSLAGVQETQYF.

The rearrangement links TRBV7-6 to TRBJ2-5; TRBD2 agrees at 12 bases. CDR3 length: 16 residues. Germline-derived CDR1 and CDR2 are SGHVS and FNYEAQ. Trimming took 1 base from V and 4 from J; bases not matched to a gene: 4. The CDR3 DNA sequence: TGTGCCAGCAGCTTAGAGGCTAGCGGGGGGGCAGAGACCCAGTACTTC. Translated: CASSLEASGGAETQYF.

This clone was seen just once. The chain joins TRBV29-1 to TRBJ1-4; 7 bases are shared with TRBD1. The CDR3 runs 13 residues. The germline V gene encodes CDR1 SQVTM and CDR2 ANQGSEA. Losses at the gene ends were 7 bases for V and 4 bases for J; bases not matched to a gene: 6. In DNA, the CDR3 is TGCAGCGCCAGACAGGGAAATAATGAAAAACTGTTTTTT. Its translation is CSARQGNNEKLFF.

The CDR3 region has the DNA TGTGCCAGCAGTTTTTCGAATCAGCCCCAGCATTTT. It specifies CASSFSNQPQHF. This chain joins TRBV28 and TRBJ1-5; the D is unclear. V was cut by 3 bases and J by 4 bases, with 4 bases left in between. The germline CDR1 and CDR2 sequences are MDHEN and SYDVKM. This CDR3 region has 12 residues.

This clone showed up just a few times. This chain joins TRBV5-1 and TRBJ2-7; D unresolved. Germline-derived CDR1 and CDR2 are SGHRS and YFSETQ. The CDR3 extends over 11 amino acids. Trimming removed 4 bases at V and 3 bases at J, with 5 bases between. The CDR3 loop reads CASSQNYEQYF. CDR3 nucleotide sequence: TGCGCCAGCAGCCAGAACTACGAGCAGTACTTC.

This sequence joins TRBV7-2 and TRBJ1-1; D remains ambiguous. Germline CDR1 reads SGHTA; CDR2 reads FQGNSA. The CDR3 consists of 14 residues. V was trimmed by 5 bases and J by 3 bases, leaving 13 bases between them. The CDR3 loop is CASSPSGVHTEAFF. CDR3 nucleotide sequence: TGTGCCAGCAGCCCGAGCGGGGTTCACACTGAAGCTTTCTTT. Using reference TRBV7-2 and TRBJ1-1 for the parts outside the CDR3, the full variable domain is GAGVSQSPSNKVTEKGKDVELRCDPISGHTALYWYRQSLGQGLEFLIYFQGNSAPDKSGLPSDRFSAERTGGSVSTLTIQRTQQEDSAVYLCASSPSGVHTEAFFGQGTRLTVV.

V gene TRBV10-1 combines with J gene TRBJ1-3; tentative D call: TRBD1 (5 bases). V lost 0 bases to trimming and J lost 2 bases, with 8 bases between them. In germline, CDR1 is WNHNN, CDR2 SYGVQD (reference sequence). The CDR3 has 15 amino acids. The DNA for the CDR3 is TGCGCCAGCAGTGAGTCTGACAGCCCTGGAAACACCATATATTTT. It is translated as CASSESDSPGNTIYF.

The chain links TRBV19 to TRBJ2-1, with 13 nucleotides matching TRBD2. The CDR3 extends over 14 amino acids. From germline, CDR1 is LNHDA and CDR2 SQIVND (reference sequence). CDR3 sequence (DNA): TGTGCTTCCACGGGACTAGCGGGGCAAGGTGAGCAGTTCTTC. It yields the protein CASTGLAGQGEQFF.

The chain employs TRBV19 and TRBJ2-7; TRBD1 aligns across 9 bases. The CDR3 length is 15 residues. The V segment lost 3 bases and the J segment 5 bases; nucleotides outside the gene matches: 8. CDR1 and CDR2 (germline): LNHDA, SQIVND (reference sequence). Here the CDR3 reads CASSIRGTGSHEQYF. The CDR3 nucleotides read TGTGCCAGTAGTATTCGTGGGACAGGGAGCCACGAGCAGTACTTC.

J is TRBJ1-2 and V is TRBV11-2; TRBD1 is a possible D gene (6 bases). CDR1 and CDR2 from the germline V gene are SGHAT and FQNNGV. The CDR3 has 12 residues. Trimming removed 4 bases from V and 8 bases from J, with 11 bases in between. CDR3 protein: CASSSTGRGYTF. The CDR3, as DNA: TGTGCCAGCAGCTCGACAGGACGAGGCTACACCTTC. Variable domain in full (rest from reference TRBV11-2 and TRBJ1-2): EAGVAQSPRYKIIEKRQSVAFWCNPISGHATLYWYQQILGQGPKLLIQFQNNGVVDDSQLPKDRFSAERLKGVDSTLKIQPAKLEDSAVYLCASSSTGRGYTFGSGTRLTVV.

A few counts support this clone. This same CDR3 is encoded by further DNA sequences in the sample. J is TRBJ1-5 and V is TRBV9; D might be TRBD1 (5 bases). Trimming took 0 bases from V and 6 from J, leaving 13 bases between them. The length of the CDR3 is 15 residues. Germline CDR1 and CDR2: SGDLS and YYNGEE. CDR3 sequence (DNA): TGTGCCAGCAGCGTAGGGGGTAGGGGTGGTCAGCCCCAGCATTTT. Translated, it gives CASSVGGRGGQPQHF.

This clone has only one observation. This chain uses TRBV10-1 with TRBJ1-6; no firm D call. Looked up from germline, CDR1 is WNHNN and CDR2 is SYGVQD (reference sequence). The CDR3 totals 13 residues. With 7 bases removed from V and 7 bases from J, the gap between germline ends came to 11 bases. The CDR3 region has the DNA TGCGCCAGCAACCAACTACGGAATTCACCCCTCCACTTT. This codes for CASNQLRNSPLHF.

The rearrangement uses TRBV3-1 (or the pseudogene TRBV3-2) and TRBJ1-2; D not certain. Trimming removed 0 bases from V and 3 bases from J, with 5 bases in between. The CDR3 spans 13 residues. Germline-derived CDR1 and CDR2 are LGHDT and YNNKEL (reference sequence). Here the CDR3 reads CASSQDRYYGYTF. DNA of the CDR3: TGTGCCAGCAGCCAAGACAGGTACTATGGCTACACCTTC.